A selection of T cell receptor beta chains follows, all from one sample in a study of Ad26.COV2.S vaccination and SARS-CoV-2 variants. The data were produced by immunoSEQ multiplex PCR, yet TCRdb's version contains in-frame clones alone and is incomplete. The sample gives approximately 360,000 clones, roughly 85% of which show up once; about 8% is in the top ten. This specimen consisted of peripheral blood, obtained in a trial of Ad26.COV2.S vaccine versus placebo. These receptors were collected from a person aged 18-65 years who received the Ad26.COV2.S COVID-19 vaccine or a placebo. Both conserved end residues are part of each CDR3. A D gene is named only where the DNA matches it firmly.

d_gene: .; v_gene: TRBV10-3; j_gene: TRBJ1-1; CDR3aa: CAISESPDAEAFF
d_gene: .; v_gene: TRBV5-1; j_gene: TRBJ1-2; CDR3aa: CASSGGISESGYTF
d_gene: .; v_gene: TRBV29-1; j_gene: TRBJ1-4; CDR3aa: CSVRPATGEKLFF
d_gene: TRBD2; v_gene: TRBV5-4; j_gene: TRBJ2-7; CDR3aa: CASTSRLAGSDEQYF
d_gene: .; v_gene: TRBV30; j_gene: TRBJ1-2; CDR3aa: CAWSVAGRNGYTF
d_gene: TRBD2; v_gene: TRBV27; j_gene: TRBJ2-7; CDR3aa: CASSRTSGRFYEQYF
d_gene: .; v_gene: TRBV10-2; j_gene: TRBJ1-1; CDR3aa: CASNDRPNTEAFF
d_gene: .; v_gene: TRBV5-1; j_gene: TRBJ1-3; CDR3aa: CASTLQGVRSGNTIYF
d_gene: TRBD1; v_gene: TRBV29-1; j_gene: TRBJ1-2; CDR3aa: CSVDGQVLSDGYTF
d_gene: .; v_gene: TRBV7-8; j_gene: TRBJ1-3; CDR3aa: CASSRDLRGNTIYF